The entry below describes one TCR beta chain. Its matching antigen is unknown. Donors, healthy HIV-negative adults, lacked recent acute infections or vaccinations. The data belong to a study of shared clonotypes between healthy human individuals. The assay was immunoSEQ multiplex PCR, and TCRdb's table has in-frame clones only and misses some. There are more than 850,000 clones in the sample; approximately 80% occur only once, and around 0.47% lies in the top ten. Study results and caveats: An expected dependence of interdonor clonotype sharing on sequencing depth was noted. The small donor group covered limited genetic and exposure diversity.

This receptor was obtained from a man aged 18 to 29 in good health. Some clones in this sample may be carry-over from other donors' samples. Sequenced sample: memory CD4+ T cells from PBMCs. Subset meaning: CD45RA-negative fraction.

Here the CDR3 reads CASSLDYGYTF. The CDR3 region has the DNA TGCGCCAGCAGCTTGGATTATGGCTACACCTTC. The chain carries TRBV5-1 and TRBJ1-2; D is unresolved. Trimming shortened V by 0 bases and J by 5 bases, and 2 bases separated the two germline ends. In germline, CDR1 is SGHRS, CDR2 YFSETQ. The CDR3 is 11 amino acids.